These T cell receptor beta chains were read from a single sample in a study of cytomegalovirus exposure and HLA in healthy donors. Data came from immunoSEQ multiplex PCR; TCRdb stores just in-frame clones and leaves some out. The listing records 150,000 to 200,000 clones. The specimen was PBMCs. The source of these receptors is a man under 40 in good health and CMV-seronegative. Each CDR3 is given with its conserved first and last residue. D genes are given only for firm matches.

d_gene | j_gene | v_gene | CDR3nt | CDR3aa
TRBD1 | TRBJ2-3 | TRBV29-1 | TGCAGCGGCGCTGGACAGGCTAACCACCTATCCGGAGATACGCAGTATTTT | CSGAGQANHLSGDTQYF
TRBD1 | TRBJ1-2 | TRBV9 | TGTGCCAGCAGCGCCCTCGGGACAGGGGCCTCGGGGGGCTACACCTTC | CASSALGTGASGGYTF
. | TRBJ1-5 | TRBV10-3 | TGTGCCATCAGTGATCCGGCAGACTATAGCAATCAGCCCCAGCATTTT | CAISDPADYSNQPQHF
. | TRBJ2-7 | TRBV6-6 | TGTGCCAGCAGTTACTCCGCCAGGGGCTACGAGCAGTACTTC | CASSYSARGYEQYF
. | TRBJ2-1 | TRBV27 | TGTGCCAGCAGTTTATATCAGGGCTCCTACAATGAGCAGTTCTTC | CASSLYQGSYNEQFF
. | TRBJ2-7 | TRBV28 | TGTGCCAGCAGTTTGGGAGTCTACGAGCAGTACTTC | CASSLGVYEQYF
TRBD2 | TRBJ2-1 | TRBV19 | TGTGCCAGTAGTACAGAGGCCGCGGGAGATGAGCAGTTCTTC | CASSTEAAGDEQFF
. | TRBJ2-1 | TRBV15 | TGTGCCACCAGCAGGCAGGAAGGTGAGCAGTTCTTC | CATSRQEGEQFF
. | TRBJ1-6 | TRBV6-6 | TGTGCCAGCAGTTACTCAGAGGGACTTTCACCCCTCCACTTT | CASSYSEGLSPLHF
TRBD2 | TRBJ2-7 | TRBV30 | TGTGCCTGGAGTGTCATAGCGGGCTACGAGCAGTACTTC | CAWSVIAGYEQYF
. | TRBJ2-6 | TRBV7-8 | TGTGCCAGCAGCTTGGGACTTACACCCTCTGGGGCCAACGTCCTGACTTTC | CASSLGLTPSGANVLTF
TRBD1 | TRBJ1-2 | TRBV2 | TGTGCCAGCAGTGAAAAGACAGGGACCACATTGGACTATGGCTACACCTTC | CASSEKTGTTLDYGYTF
TRBD2 | TRBJ2-1 | TRBV9 | TGTGCCAGCAGCGTAGTGACTAGCGGGAGGGGGAGGCATGAGCAGTTCTTC | CASSVVTSGRGRHEQFF
. | TRBJ1-1 | TRBV4-2 | TGTGCCAGCAGCCAAGTGTTCGGCACTGAAGCTTTCTTT | CASSQVFGTEAFF
TRBD1 | TRBJ2-7 | TRBV5-4 | TGTGCCAGCAGCTCCATCGGGACAGGATACTCCTACGAGCAGTACTTC | CASSSIGTGYSYEQYF
TRBD1 | TRBJ2-7 | TRBV7-6 | TGTGCCAGCAGCACACAGGGGACCCCCTACGAGCAGTACTTC | CASSTQGTPYEQYF
. | TRBJ2-7 | TRBV27 | TGTGCCAGCAGTTTCGGGCAGGGCTACGAGCAGTACTTC | CASSFGQGYEQYF
. | TRBJ1-2 | TRBV6-5 | TGTGCCAGCGGGGGCCCAGGGGACAACTATGGCTACACCTTC | CASGGPGDNYGYTF
. | TRBJ1-4 | TRBV14 | TGTGCCAGCAGCCATCTAAATTCACTGGGAGGCGGAAAACTGTTTTTT | CASSHLNSLGGGKLFF
. | TRBJ2-2 | TRBV6-6 | TGTGCCAGCATCGCTAACTCGAACACCGGGGAGCTGTTTTTT | CASIANSNTGELFF
. | TRBJ1-2 | TRBV6-5 | TGTGCCAGCAGTCCTACCTCCGGAGTTGACTACACCTTC | CASSPTSGVDYTF
. | TRBJ2-7 | TRBV6-5 | TGTGCCAGCAGCCCCCGGCAGGACTCCTTCTACGAGCAGTACTTC | CASSPRQDSFYEQYF
. | TRBJ2-1 | TRBV9 | TGTGCCAGCAGCGTAGCCCTAGCGCCCGGGGTCACCCACAATGAGCAGTTCTTC | CASSVALAPGVTHNEQFF
. | TRBJ1-1 | TRBV5-4 | TGTGCCAGCAGCTCCGGCCTAGGGGTTATGAACACTGAAGCTTTCTTT | CASSSGLGVMNTEAFF
TRBD1 | TRBJ1-2 | TRBV28 | TGTGCCAGCAGCATGACAGGGACCTATGGCTACACCTTC | CASSMTGTYGYTF
. | TRBJ1-4 | TRBV30 | TGTGCCTGTAGACGCGGGGCGGGTAATGAAAAACTGTTTTTT | CACRRGAGNEKLFF
TRBD1 | TRBJ1-1 | TRBV19 | TGTGCCAGTAGCACACAGGGGGCTGGAACGAACACTGAAGCTTTCTTT | CASSTQGAGTNTEAFF
. | TRBJ1-1 | TRBV28 | TGTGCCAGCAGCCTTCTCTTGTCGAACACTGAAGCTTTCTTT | CASSLLLSNTEAFF
TRBD1 | TRBJ2-7 | TRBV5-1 | TGCGCCAGCAGGCCCGGGACAGGGGGGTACGAGCAGTACTTC | CASRPGTGGYEQYF
TRBD1 | TRBJ1-6 | TRBV4-3 | TGCGCCAGCAGCCAAGAGGGACAGGGAATCTCCTATAATTCACCCCTCCACTTT | CASSQEGQGISYNSPLHF
. | TRBJ2-1 | TRBV29-1 | TGCAGCGTTGCCCCACAGGCAACTGCGGGGGAGCAGTTCTTC | CSVAPQATAGEQFF
TRBD1 | TRBJ2-3 | TRBV28 | TGTGCCAGCAGCACCCTACGGGACAGGGAAAGGCGGAGCACAGATACGCAGTATTTT | CASSTLRDRERRSTDTQYF
. | TRBJ1-4 | TRBV27 | TGTGCCAGCAGTTCCCCGCCAAGGTCAGGGAGGGCGGAAAAACTGTTTTTT | CASSSPPRSGRAEKLFF
. | TRBJ1-1 | TRBV9 | TGTGCCAGCAGCCCCCGACAGGAGACGAACACTGAAGCTTTCTTT | CASSPRQETNTEAFF
TRBD2 | TRBJ2-7 | TRBV7-6 | TGTGCCAGCAGCTTAGAGGCTAGCGGGGTCTACGAGCAGTACTTC | CASSLEASGVYEQYF
TRBD1 | TRBJ2-7 | TRBV11-3 | TGTGCCAGCAGCTTAGGACAGGGGGCTTTCTACGAGCAGTACTTC | CASSLGQGAFYEQYF
. | TRBJ1-1 | TRBV30 | TGTGCCTGGAGTTTGGGAGAATCGCGTGAAGCTTTCTTT | CAWSLGESREAFF
. | TRBJ2-7 | TRBV6-5 | TGTGCCAGCAGTTACTCGGCAGGGTCTCCCTACGAGCAGTACTTC | CASSYSAGSPYEQYF
. | TRBJ2-5 | TRBV5-5 | . | CASSPAGTGILAQYF
. | TRBJ2-7 | TRBV5-6 | TGTGCCAGCAGCCTGGGAAACGAGCAGTACTTC | CASSLGNEQYF
TRBD1 | TRBJ2-1 | TRBV25-1 | TGTGCCAGCACAGCTCGGCAGGGGGCACTATATGAGCAGTTCTTC | CASTARQGALYEQFF
. | TRBJ1-2 | TRBV9 | TGTGCCAGCAGCGTAGGGGCAGTCTATGGCTACACCTTC | CASSVGAVYGYTF
. | TRBJ2-7 | TRBV19 | TGTGCCAGTAGTATAGCCCGTAAGGGGCCCTACGAGCAGTACTTC | CASSIARKGPYEQYF
TRBD1 | TRBJ2-7 | TRBV19 | TGTGCCAGTAGGTGGCTCGACAGGGGGCCGTACGAGCAGTACTTC | CASRWLDRGPYEQYF
. | TRBJ1-1 | TRBV4-3 | TGCGCCAGCAGCCAAGTAGGGGGGGCGCTGGCCACTGAAGCTTTCTTT | CASSQVGGALATEAFF
TRBD1 | TRBJ2-7 | TRBV30 | TGTGCCTTCGACAGGGGGTATCGCGAGCAGTACTTC | CAFDRGYREQYF
TRBD2 | TRBJ2-3 | TRBV6-5 | TGTGCCAGCAGTTACTCGTCTCTAGCGGGCACAGATACGCAGTATTTT | CASSYSSLAGTDTQYF